This TCR beta chain was recorded in a study of cytomegalovirus exposure and HLA in healthy donors. Findings of the study overall: In a later analysis, TCR beta V- and J-gene trimming was associated with a missense DCLRE1C variant.

As regards this clone: The antigen is unknown.

The CDR3 loop spans 18 amino acids. Trimming stripped 2 bases from V and 0 bases from J, with 19 bases between. Germline CDR1 reads MNHEY; CDR2 reads SMNVEV (reference sequence). Primers: 60 Vbeta forward and 13 Jbeta reverse. Data came from immunoSEQ multiplex PCR; TCRdb stores just in-frame clones and leaves some out. The sample comprises some 180,000 clones, roughly 85% of which are singletons, and over 2% rests with the top ten. This TCR derives from a woman in her 50s in good health and CMV-seronegative. The sample was PBMCs. The chain combines TRBV27 with TRBJ1-1; TRBD1 is a possible D gene (5 bases). CDR3 nucleotides: TGTGCCAGCAGTTTACGACCATCCTCGTGGGGCATGAACACTGAAGCTTTCTTT. As protein: CASSLRPSSWGMNTEAFF.